Shown below are 13 T cell receptor beta chains from a single sample sequenced in a study of T cell responses to AZD1222 COVID-19 vaccine (dated by TCRdb to the early 2020s). The time point label here, explained by the study, means: baseline before first vaccination. Library creation used the immunoSEQ multiplex PCR assay. This immuneACCESS table, as held by TCRdb, lists in-frame sequences with V and J called but not all clones. Of the missing ones, under half trace to an unresolved V gene in checked studies; the others have no known cause. The table for this sample lists fewer than 200,000 clones; around 94% of them were counted only once. The leading ten clones occupy 2% to 3% of the sample. This specimen consisted of peripheral blood, obtained on day 0 of AZD1222 vaccination. The source of these receptors is an adult in good health.

CDR3: CASISQNNSPLHF. The CDR3, as DNA: TGTGCCAGCATCAGTCAGAATAATTCACCCCTCCACTTT. J is TRBJ1-6 and V is TRBV28, with D unclear. Germline CDR1 reads MDHEN; CDR2 reads SYDVKM. V lost 7 bases to trimming and J lost 5 bases, with 9 bases between them. The CDR3 spans 13 residues.

The J gene is TRBJ1-1, the V gene TRBV5-1; TRBD1 is a possible D gene (5 bases). In germline, CDR1 is SGHRS, CDR2 YFSETQ. This CDR3 is 15 amino acids long. The V end was cut by 0 bases, the J end by 7 bases, with 16 bases between. CDR3 coding DNA: TGCGCCAGCAGCTTGGGAGGAGGGGTGGATGGTGAAGCTTTCTTT. Translating gives CASSLGGGVDGEAFF.

The chain joins TRBV27 to TRBJ1-5, with TRBD1 matching 9 bases. The CDR3 is 18 residues long. Losses at the gene ends were 6 bases for V and 6 bases for J; bases not matched to a gene: 18. Germline V CDR1 and CDR2: MNHEY, SMNVEV (reference sequence). The CDR3: CASSQLRTGTGSSQPQHF. For the CDR3, the DNA is TGTGCCAGCAGCCAACTTCGGACCGGGACAGGGTCGAGTCAGCCCCAGCATTTT.

This clone was recorded once. J is TRBJ1-1 and V is TRBV14; 7 bases are a match to TRBD1. Germline V gene sequence: CDR1 SGHDN, CDR2 FVKESK. The length of the CDR3 is 14 residues. After removal of 4 bases from V and 4 bases from J, the junction contained 6 bases not matched to a gene. The CDR3 loop reads CASSPRTGGTEAFF. The CDR3 nucleotides read TGTGCCAGCAGCCCCCGGACAGGTGGCACTGAAGCTTTCTTT.

The chain links TRBV5-1 to TRBJ2-5; 9 bases match TRBD1. V gave up 9 bases and J gave up 5 bases; unmatched junction bases: 5. The CDR3 is 12 amino acids. Germline V gives CDR1 SGHRS, CDR2 YFSETQ. In DNA form, the CDR3 reads TGCGCCACCTCGGGGACAGGGGAGACCCAGTACTTC. Amino acid sequence: CATSGTGETQYF.

This clone was seen once. The rearrangement joins TRBV5-1 to TRBJ1-2; no firm D call. The V end lost 0 bases, the J end lost 2 bases, and 14 bases lay between the germline ends. The V gene's germline CDR1 is SGHRS and CDR2 YFSETQ. This CDR3 has 16 residues. The DNA of the CDR3 is TGCGCCAGCAGCTTGGCCGGGAGGGCCACAAACTATGGCTACACCTTC. This gives the protein CASSLAGRATNYGYTF.

V and J are TRBV5-1 and TRBJ2-1; 11 bases are shared with TRBD2. The CDR3 runs to 16 residues. The germline gives CDR1 SGHRS, CDR2 YFSETQ. V was clipped by 1 base and J by 5 bases; unmatched bases: 5. The CDR3 protein is CASSLRGTSGNNEQFF. The CDR3 region has the DNA TGCGCCAGCAGCTTGCGAGGGACTAGCGGAAACAATGAGCAGTTCTTC.

The chain combines TRBV3-1 (or the pseudogene TRBV3-2) with TRBJ2-5, with 11 positions matching TRBD2. The CDR3 has 14 residues. Trimming removed 2 bases from V and 10 bases from J; junction bases left unmatched: 6. Germline CDR1 and CDR2: LGHDT and YNNKEL (reference sequence). CDR3 coding DNA: TGTGCCAGCAGCCAATCCGGGACTAGCGGCTTCCAGTACTTC. Amino acid sequence: CASSQSGTSGFQYF.

The chain combines TRBV3-1 (or the pseudogene TRBV3-2) with TRBJ1-3, with a weak D call TRBD1 (5 bases). Trimming pared 1 base from V and 0 bases from J, leaving 13 bases between. From germline, CDR1 is LGHDT and CDR2 YNNKEL (reference sequence). The CDR3 is 17 amino acids. This CDR3 reads CASSQGPGGSSGNTIYF. Here the CDR3 DNA reads TGTGCCAGCAGCCAAGGGCCTGGGGGGAGCTCTGGAAACACCATATATTTT.

This sequence joins TRBV5-6 and TRBJ2-1; D unclear. V was clipped by 0 bases and J by 4 bases, with 17 bases between them. CDR3 length: 17 residues. Germline CDR1 is SGHDT and CDR2 is YYEEEE. CDR3 DNA: TGTGCCAGCAGCTTGGCCATCTTGGTTACGGCGTACAATGAGCAGTTCTTC. This translates into CASSLAILVTAYNEQFF. Full variable domain (missing parts from reference TRBV5-6 and TRBJ2-1): DAGVTQSPTHLIKTRGQQVTLRCSPKSGHDTVSWYQQALGQGPQFIFQYYEEEERQRGNFPDRFSGHQFPNYSSELNVNALLLGDSALYLCASSLAILVTAYNEQFFGPGTRLTVL.

This rearrangement joins TRBV2 to TRBJ1-5; possibly TRBD1 for D (5 bases). This CDR3 comprises 13 residues. Germline V gives CDR1 SNHLY, CDR2 FYNNEI. Trimming cost V 4 bases and J 7 bases, with 11 bases left between them. The chain's CDR3 is CASSVGREQPQHF. CDR3 DNA sequence: TGTGCCAGCAGTGTGGGCAGGGAACAGCCCCAGCATTTT. The full variable domain, with the rest looked up from reference TRBV2 and TRBJ1-5, is EPEVTQTPSHQVTQMGQEVILRCVPISNHLYFYWYRQILGQKVEFLVSFYNNEISEKSEIFDDQFSVERPDGSNFTLKIRSTKLEDSAMYFCASSVGREQPQHFGDGTRLSIL.

This clone was found once. The chain links TRBV12-5 to TRBJ1-5; D unclear. Deletions cut 4 bases from V and 6 bases from J, with 10 bases between. Germline CDR1 is LGHNT and CDR2 is FRNRAP. The CDR3 contains 13 residues. CDR3 region: CASGSTGVQPQHF. The CDR3 DNA sequence: TGTGCTAGTGGTTCAACCGGGGTTCAGCCCCAGCATTTT.

J is TRBJ1-1 and V is TRBV15; TRBD1 is a possible D gene (6 bases). Germline V gene sequence: CDR1 LNHNV, CDR2 YYDKDF (reference sequence). V was pared by 0 bases and J by 1 base, with 12 bases between. This CDR3 comprises 16 residues. The CDR3 is CATSRDYRVENTEAFF. CDR3 sequence (DNA): TGTGCCACCAGCAGAGACTACAGGGTGGAGAACACTGAAGCTTTCTTT.